This T cell receptor (beta chain) was profiled in a study of response to subunit inactivated influenza vaccine. Turning to this clonotype: No antigen is known for it.

Trimming took 5 bases from V and 5 from J, leaving 13 bases between them. The CDR3 has 14 amino acids. TCRdb processed the RT-PCR reads anew with MiXCR; each CDR3 protein has one entry. The sample contains about 780,000 distinct CDR3 sequences, approximately 17% of which appear only once. Study-wide points: The authors proposed limited new T cell recruitment per seasonal influenza vaccination.

Sequences were derived from PBMCs from blood, sampled less than 6 days after vaccination. This chain uses TRBV12-3 or TRBV12-4 with TRBJ2-1, with D perhaps matching TRBD2 (6 bases). The TCR originated in a man in his forties or fifties who received an inactivated influenza vaccine. CDR3 loop: CASSPGPGDNEQFF. Written as DNA, the CDR3 is TGTGCCAGCAGTCCAGGGCCGGGGGACAATGAGCAGTTCTTC.